This T cell receptor beta chain came from a study of CD8+CD57+ T cells in acquired aplastic anemia. This clonotype was counted between two and nine times. This CDR3 comprises 13 residues. The germline gives CDR1 SGHTA, CDR2 FQGTGA. V was cut by 4 bases and J by 11 bases, with 16 bases left in between. Those patients picked for sequencing had displayed CD8+CD57+ cell expansion on flow cytometry. CDR3 and TCR beta VDJ profiling relied on genomic DNA as the template. Each CDR3 protein is one row after TCRdb ran MiXCR on the reads. The sample shows a few hundred thousand distinct CDR3 sequences, 45% to 65% of them seen only once.

The sequencing sample was made of sorted CD4+, CD8+, or CD8+CD57+ T cells (not recorded which) from PBMCs. The chain links TRBV7-3 to TRBJ2-3, with D unclear. The sequence came from a human donor with aplastic anemia. The CDR3 sequence: CASSWVVGNEQYF. The CDR3 nucleotides read TGTGCCAGCAGCTGGGTGGTGGGGAATGAGCAGTATTTT.